This record covers a single T cell receptor (beta chain). In germline, CDR1 is MGHRA, CDR2 YSYEKL. The CDR3 covers 14 residues. Trimming cost V 6 bases and J 1 base; bases outside gene matches: 5. This specimen comes from a study of beta chain features in type 1 diabetes. Isolated RNA was reverse transcribed in full, so expressed TCRB transcripts were sequenced. The repertoire was sequenced with immunoSEQ multiplex PCR; TCRdb's copy has only in-frame clones and lacks some. Seen here are hundreds of thousands of clones, about 15% observed once, and the top ten hold 5.5% to 7.5%. The chain is built from TRBV4-1 and TRBJ1-1; 7 bases align to TRBD1. This sequence originates from a young man in good health. Sequenced input: central memory CD4+ T cells from blood. The CDR3 sequence: CASRSRTGNTEAFF. CDR3 sequence (DNA): TGCGCCAGCAGAAGTCGGACAGGGAACACTGAAGCTTTCTTT.